This T cell receptor beta chain comes out of a study of blood T cell repertoires in COVID-19. In the authors' workflow: Reference gene primers were amplified, and this amplification served to estimate nucleated cell counts. Measured with immunoSEQ multiplex PCR; TCRdb has only the in-frame clones, and not every one. Clone size and V and J calls were adopted from that table, with D and trimming inferred from the DNA. The data hold approximately 250,000 clones, with approximately 88% observed a single time. J lost 3 bases, V lost 3 bases, and 1 base had no gene match. The length of the CDR3 is 13 residues. From germline, CDR1 is SGHNT and CDR2 YENEEA.

Material: PBMCs or T cells enriched from blood (not recorded which). The V call is TRBV11-3, the J call TRBJ2-7; 8 bases are a match to TRBD1. The source is a woman aged 40 to 49 who had been exposed to COVID-19. The CDR3 region is CASSLGQDYEQYF. The CDR3 DNA reads TGTGCCAGCAGCTTGGGACAGGACTACGAGCAGTACTTC.